The subject of this entry is one TCR beta chain. Its antigen remains unidentified. This sample is drawn from a study of cytomegalovirus exposure and HLA in healthy donors. Broader study findings: Earlier findings revealed that most TCR beta V segments proved productive either about 87% or about 30% of the time.

Vbeta (60) and Jbeta (13) primers were used in the PCR. TCRdb's table, derived via immunoSEQ multiplex PCR, lists solely in-frame clones and lacks some. This table has fewer than 150,000 clones, approximately 80% appearing once. J gave up 6 bases and V 4 bases, and 14 bases lay outside the gene matches. The CDR3 consists of 16 residues. The germline V gene encodes CDR1 SGHDT and CDR2 YYEEEE. Sequenced input: PBMCs. The J gene is TRBJ2-5, the V gene TRBV5-6; 8 bases align to TRBD1. The clonotype comes from a middle-aged woman in good health and CMV-seropositive. CDR3: CASSLGGPGGAKTQYF. The CDR3 nucleotides read TGTGCCAGCAGCCTGGGGGGCCCAGGGGGCGCGAAGACCCAGTACTTC.